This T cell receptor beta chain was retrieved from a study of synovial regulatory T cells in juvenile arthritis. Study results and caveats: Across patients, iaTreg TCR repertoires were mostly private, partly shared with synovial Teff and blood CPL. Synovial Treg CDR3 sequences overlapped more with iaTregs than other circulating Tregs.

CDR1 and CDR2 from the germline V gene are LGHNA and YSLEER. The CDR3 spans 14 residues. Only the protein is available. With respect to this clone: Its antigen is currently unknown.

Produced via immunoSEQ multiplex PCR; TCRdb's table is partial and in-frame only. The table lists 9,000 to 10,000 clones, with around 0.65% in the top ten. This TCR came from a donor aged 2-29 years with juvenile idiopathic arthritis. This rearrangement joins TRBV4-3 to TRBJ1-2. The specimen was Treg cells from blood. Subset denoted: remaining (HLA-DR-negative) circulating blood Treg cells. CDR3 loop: CASSQDLRRYGYTF.